This T cell receptor (beta chain) was obtained from a study of cytomegalovirus exposure and HLA in healthy donors. PCR used 60 Vbeta primers and 13 Jbeta primers. Some clones are missing from TCRdb's copy, which holds only in-frame ones; the method was immunoSEQ multiplex PCR. The table includes approximately 150,000 clones, approximately 80% detected once. The CDR3 has 15 residues. In germline, CDR1 is MDHEN, CDR2 SYDVKM. Trimming cost V 2 bases and J 1 base, with 9 bases left between them. The rearrangement uses TRBV28 and TRBJ1-5; a weak D match, TRBD1 (5 bases). The source is a woman between 50 and 59 years old in good health and CMV-seronegative. The sample consisted of PBMCs. CDR3 in amino acids: CASSLTGESNQPQHF. The CDR3 nucleotides are TGTGCCAGCAGTTTAACGGGGGAGAGCAATCAGCCCCAGCATTTT.